The 25 T cell receptor beta chains reported below all come from one sample, sequenced in a study of T cells after yellow fever vaccination. TCRdb analysed the 5' RACE reads with MiXCR anew, one entry per CDR3 protein. Among some 500,000 distinct CDR3 sequences listed, about 13% were seen once. The sample consisted of PBMCs, taken on the day of the yellow fever booster vaccination. These receptors came from a man aged 30 to 45 who received the YFV17D yellow fever vaccine.

The rearrangement joins TRBV20-1 to TRBJ2-5; 8 bases are a match to TRBD2. The J segment lost 4 bases and the V segment lost 6 bases, leaving 31 bases of the junction unmatched. CDR3 length equals 21 residues. CDR1 DFQATT and CDR2 SNEGSKA come from the germline V gene (reference sequence). The chain's CDR3 is CSATALGTRGAGSLLRETQYF. In nucleotides, the CDR3 is TGCAGTGCAACAGCCTTAGGGACTAGGGGCGCCGGGAGTTTGTTGCGAGAGACCCAGTACTTC.

The chain employs TRBV12-3 or TRBV12-4 and TRBJ2-3; TRBD1 or TRBD2 may be the D gene (5 bases each). CDR3 length: 15 amino acids. Trimming pared 8 bases from V and 1 base from J, leaving 16 bases between. The CDR3 DNA follows: TGTGCCAGCTCCCGGGACGGGATCGGCACAGATACGCAGTATTTT. Translation gives CASSRDGIGTDTQYF.

This clonotype has ten or more counts. The chain couples TRBV5-5 to TRBJ1-1; tentative D call: TRBD1 (5 bases). V dropped 7 bases and J dropped 1 base, with 14 bases sitting between them. CDR3 length equals 14 residues. CDR1 and CDR2 (germline): SGHKS, YYEKEE (reference sequence). CDR3 DNA sequence: TGTGCCAGCCGGACGGGACCCGAGAACACTGAAGCTTTCTTT. Translated: CASRTGPENTEAFF.

The chain joins TRBV28 to TRBJ1-5; 7 bases align to TRBD1. The trim removed 8 bases at V and 4 bases at J, leaving 14 bases unmatched. Germline CDR1 reads MDHEN; CDR2 reads SYDVKM. This CDR3 region has 16 residues. CDR3 nucleotides: TGTGCCAGCTGTCAAACGGGACAGACATCAAATCAGCCCCAGCATTTT. This codes for CASCQTGQTSNQPQHF.

This chain connects TRBV7-2 to TRBJ2-7; D possibly corresponds to TRBD2 (6 bases). The CDR3 runs to 17 residues. Germline V CDR1 and CDR2: SGHTA, FQGNSA. V gave up 2 bases and J gave up 2 bases, with 19 bases separating them. The CDR3 DNA is TGTGCCAGCAGCTTATCGACGGGACTGTACTCCCCCTACGAGCAGTACTTC. Translated: CASSLSTGLYSPYEQYF.

This clonotype was found a few times. The V and J genes are TRBV10-3 and TRBJ2-5; 10 bases line up with TRBD2. The V gene end was trimmed by 2 bases and the J gene end by 4 bases; junction bases not matched to a gene: 1. Germline V gene data show CDR1 as ENHRY and CDR2 as SYGVKD. This CDR3 has 14 residues. The CDR3 here is CAISESGGGETQYF. In nucleotides, the CDR3 is TGTGCCATCAGTGAGAGCGGGGGGGGAGAGACCCAGTACTTC.

The V call is TRBV7-2, the J call TRBJ2-7; unclear D gene. The CDR3 length is 11 residues. Trimming shortened V by 8 bases and J by 3 bases, and 8 bases separated the two germline ends. The V gene's germline CDR1 is SGHTA and CDR2 FQGNSA. CDR3 loop: CASGSNYEQYF. For the CDR3, the DNA is TGTGCCAGCGGTTCGAACTACGAGCAGTACTTC. Full variable domain (remainder filled in from reference TRBV7-2 and TRBJ2-7): GAGVSQSPSNKVTEKGKDVELRCDPISGHTALYWYRQSLGQGLEFLIYFQGNSAPDKSGLPSDRFSAERTGGSVSTLTIQRTQQEDSAVYLCASGSNYEQYFGPGTRLTVT.

The chain has TRBV29-1 and TRBJ2-7; D uncertain. The CDR3 runs 12 residues. The ends were cut back, 3 bases at V and 7 bases at J, with 13 bases in the middle. Germline values: CDR1 SQVTM, CDR2 ANQGSEA. This chain's CDR3 is CSVEAQASEQYF. The CDR3 region has the DNA TGCAGCGTTGAGGCGCAGGCGTCAGAGCAGTACTTC.

The V and J genes are TRBV6-1 and TRBJ1-1; 7 nucleotides align to TRBD1. This CDR3 spans 15 amino acids. Germline trimming cut 6 bases from V and 0 bases from J; bases unmatched to any gene: 7. The germline gives CDR1 MNHNS, CDR2 SASEGT. The CDR3 is CASRNRGGLNTEAFF. Written as DNA, the CDR3 is TGTGCCAGCAGAAATCGAGGGGGCTTGAACACTGAAGCTTTCTTT.

This clonotype occurred once. The chain has TRBV7-8 and TRBJ2-5, with 7 bases matching TRBD2. CDR3 length: 14 residues. The V gene end was trimmed by 5 bases and the J gene end by 2 bases; junction bases not matched to a gene: 5. Per germline, CDR1 SGHVS and CDR2 FQNEAQ. This CDR3 reads CASSRGLLQETQYF. CDR3 sequence (DNA): TGTGCCAGCAGCAGGGGACTACTTCAAGAGACCCAGTACTTC.

The chain employs TRBV2 and TRBJ2-3; maybe TRBD2 (5 bases). The CDR3 sequence is 14 residues long. Looked up from germline, CDR1 is SNHLY and CDR2 is FYNNEI. Trimming cost V 5 bases and J 4 bases, with 13 bases left between them. CDR3 loop: CASSPTLASDTQYF. As DNA, the CDR3 is TGTGCCAGCAGTCCTACCCTAGCTTCAGATACGCAGTATTTT.

There are a few counts of this clonotype. The V gene is TRBV5-1, the J gene TRBJ2-7, with D possibly called TRBD1 or TRBD2 (5 bases each). Germline loops: CDR1 SGHRS, CDR2 YFSETQ. The germline V and J ends were trimmed by 2 bases and 2 bases, with 11 bases remaining between them. The CDR3 has 14 residues. CDR3 protein: CASSFEGRPYEQYF. The DNA for the CDR3 is TGCGCCAGCAGCTTTGAGGGGCGTCCCTACGAGCAGTACTTC.

V is TRBV28 and J is TRBJ2-1; D assignment may be TRBD1 or TRBD2 (5 bases each). The length of the CDR3 is 15 residues. The V and J ends lost 6 bases and 8 bases respectively, with 20 bases between them. CDR1 and CDR2 from the germline V gene are MDHEN and SYDVKM. CDR3 protein: CASSLGDAVGDEQFF. The CDR3 DNA reads as TGTGCCAGCAGCCTAGGGGACGCAGTTGGAGATGAGCAGTTCTTC.

This clonotype was seen only a few times. The gene calls are TRBV20-1 and TRBJ2-7; 9 nucleotides match TRBD1. Unmatched junction bases numbered 7, after V lost 1 base and J lost 3 bases. Germline values: CDR1 DFQATT, CDR2 SNEGSKA (reference sequence). The length of the CDR3 is 15 residues. The CDR3, as DNA: TGCAGTGCTAGAGTCCCGGGACAGGGTTACTACGAGCAGTACTTC. Translated: CSARVPGQGYYEQYF.

This clonotype was seen a few times. The rearrangement uses TRBV4-3 and TRBJ2-6; TRBD2 might be the D (6 bases). In germline, CDR1 is LGHNA, CDR2 YSLEER. CDR3 length: 16 amino acids. V was shortened by 3 bases and J by 0 bases, with 9 bases between the two germline ends. The CDR3 sequence is CASSQGLYSGANVLTF. The CDR3 DNA reads TGCGCCAGCAGCCAGGGACTGTACTCTGGGGCCAACGTCCTGACTTTC.

The chain joins TRBV15 to TRBJ2-5; maybe TRBD1 (5 bases). V was pared by 0 bases and J by 2 bases, with 10 bases between. The germline CDR1 and CDR2 sequences are LNHNV and YYDKDF (reference sequence). The CDR3 extends over 15 amino acids. CDR3 protein: CATSRETGRQETQYF. The CDR3 region has the DNA TGTGCCACCAGCAGAGAAACAGGTCGGCAAGAGACCCAGTACTTC.

The chain is built from TRBV20-1 and TRBJ1-1; TRBD1 might be the D (5 bases). Trimming left V 1 base short and J 1 base short, with 7 bases between. CDR3 size: 13 residues. The germline V gene has CDR1 DFQATT and CDR2 SNEGSKA (reference sequence). The CDR3 region is CSARAGANTEAFF. Here the CDR3 DNA reads TGCAGTGCTAGAGCCGGGGCGAACACTGAAGCTTTCTTT.

The chain is built from TRBV15 and TRBJ2-1, with a tentative D call TRBD1 (5 bases). Germline V gene data show CDR1 as LNHNV and CDR2 as YYDKDF (reference sequence). The CDR3 has 13 residues. The germline V and J ends were trimmed by 3 bases and 9 bases, with 12 bases remaining between them. This chain's CDR3 is CATSSPGRVEQFF. In nucleotides, the CDR3 is TGTGCCACCAGCAGTCCAGGGCGCGTTGAGCAGTTCTTC.

V gene TRBV28 combines with J gene TRBJ2-7; a weak D match, TRBD1 (6 bases). The V gene's germline CDR1 is MDHEN and CDR2 SYDVKM. V dropped 7 bases and J dropped 7 bases, with 17 bases sitting between them. This CDR3 region has 13 residues. The CDR3 region is CASTAGAVGEQYF. The CDR3 nucleotides are TGTGCCAGCACCGCAGGGGCGGTAGGGGAGCAGTACTTC.

In DNA form, the CDR3 reads TGTGCCAGCAGCTTAAGGAAAGGGGGGGGTCAGCCCCAGCATTTT. Protein sequence: CASSLRKGGGQPQHF. The chain links TRBV7-2 to TRBJ1-5; a weak D match, TRBD1 (6 bases). This CDR3 has 15 residues. Trimming shortened V by 2 bases and J by 6 bases, and 14 bases separated the two germline ends. Germline CDR1 and CDR2: SGHTA and FQGNSA.

This clonotype was seen more than once but under ten times. The chain joins TRBV6-5 to TRBJ1-1, with a possible D match to TRBD1 (5 bases). V was trimmed by 4 bases and J by 11 bases, leaving 14 bases between them. Germline V gene data show CDR1 as MNHEY and CDR2 as SVGAGI. The CDR3 runs 12 residues. The CDR3 reads CASSSLAGKAFF. The CDR3 bases are TGTGCCAGCAGTTCCTTAGCAGGGAAGGCTTTCTTT.

V gene TRBV10-1 combines with J gene TRBJ2-3; D uncertain. Germline values: CDR1 WNHNN, CDR2 SYGVQD (reference sequence). The V end lost 2 bases, the J end lost 3 bases, and 6 bases lay between the germline ends. This CDR3 is 13 amino acids long. This CDR3 is CASSEVYTDTQYF. Here the CDR3 DNA reads TGCGCCAGCAGTGAGGTCTATACAGATACGCAGTATTTT.

V is TRBV7-8 and J is TRBJ2-7; no firm D call. V was shortened by 3 bases and J by 0 bases, with 12 bases between the two germline ends. The length of the CDR3 is 15 residues. The germline CDR1 and CDR2 sequences are SGHVS and FQNEAQ. CDR3: CASSFMPLLSYEQYF. The CDR3 nucleotides read TGTGCCAGCAGCTTCATGCCCCTCCTCTCCTACGAGCAGTACTTC.

The chain links TRBV20-1 to TRBJ2-7, with D perhaps matching TRBD2 (5 bases). The germline V gene encodes CDR1 DFQATT and CDR2 SNEGSKA (reference sequence). CDR3 length: 14 amino acids. V was clipped by 0 bases and J by 4 bases, with 13 bases between them. The CDR3 nucleotides read TGCAGTGCTAGAGATTTTGGGCTAGCATACGAGCAGTACTTC. This gives the protein CSARDFGLAYEQYF.

This clonotype was counted between two and nine times. V usage is TRBV7-8 and J usage is TRBJ2-1; D possibly corresponds to TRBD2 (5 bases). Germline V gene data show CDR1 as SGHVS and CDR2 as FQNEAQ. V was shortened by 5 bases and J by 12 bases, with 14 bases between the two germline ends. The CDR3 is 12 residues long. The CDR3 sequence is CASSPGPRGQFF. CDR3 coding DNA: TGTGCCAGCAGCCCCGGGCCCCGGGGGCAGTTCTTC.